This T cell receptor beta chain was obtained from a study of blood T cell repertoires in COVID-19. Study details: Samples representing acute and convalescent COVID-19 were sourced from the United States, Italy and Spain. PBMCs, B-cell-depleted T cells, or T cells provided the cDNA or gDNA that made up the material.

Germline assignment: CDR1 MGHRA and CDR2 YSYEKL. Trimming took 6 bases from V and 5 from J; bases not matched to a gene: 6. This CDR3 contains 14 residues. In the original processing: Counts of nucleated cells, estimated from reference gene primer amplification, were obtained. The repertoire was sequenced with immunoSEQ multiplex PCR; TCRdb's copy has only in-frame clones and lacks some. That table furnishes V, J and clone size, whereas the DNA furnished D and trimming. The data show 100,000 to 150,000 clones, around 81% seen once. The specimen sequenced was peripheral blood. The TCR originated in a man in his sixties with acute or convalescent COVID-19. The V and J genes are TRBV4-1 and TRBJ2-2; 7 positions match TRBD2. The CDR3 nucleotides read TGCGCCAGCAGACGGGAGGTCGGGACCGGGGAGCTGTTTTTT. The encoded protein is CASRREVGTGELFF.